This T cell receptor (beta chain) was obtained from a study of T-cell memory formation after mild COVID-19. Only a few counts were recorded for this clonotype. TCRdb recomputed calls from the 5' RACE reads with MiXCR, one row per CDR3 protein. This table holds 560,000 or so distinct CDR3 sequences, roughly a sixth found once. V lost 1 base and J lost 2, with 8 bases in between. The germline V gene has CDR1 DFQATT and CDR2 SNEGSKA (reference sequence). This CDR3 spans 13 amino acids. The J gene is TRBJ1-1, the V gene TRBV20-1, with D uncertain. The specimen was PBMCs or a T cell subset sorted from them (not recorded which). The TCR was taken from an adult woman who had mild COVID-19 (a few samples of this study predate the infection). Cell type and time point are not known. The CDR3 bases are TGCAGTGCTAGAGGGACCACCAACACTGAAGCTTTCTTT. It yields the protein CSARGTTNTEAFF.